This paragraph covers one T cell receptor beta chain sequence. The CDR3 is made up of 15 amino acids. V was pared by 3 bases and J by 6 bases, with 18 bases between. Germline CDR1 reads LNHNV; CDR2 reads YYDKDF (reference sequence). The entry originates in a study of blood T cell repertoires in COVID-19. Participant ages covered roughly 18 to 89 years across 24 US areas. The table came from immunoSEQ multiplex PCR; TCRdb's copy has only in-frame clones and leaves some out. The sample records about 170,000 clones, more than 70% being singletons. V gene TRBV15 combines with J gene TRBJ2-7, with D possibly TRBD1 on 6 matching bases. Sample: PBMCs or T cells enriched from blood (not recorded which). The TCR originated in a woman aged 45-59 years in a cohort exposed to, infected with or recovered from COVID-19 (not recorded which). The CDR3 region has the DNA TGTGCCACCAGCAGCTCTTGGGGGCTCGGAGGCGAGCAGTACTTC. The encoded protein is CATSSSWGLGGEQYF.